This TCR beta chain emerged from a study of OX40 agonist ivuxolimab in advanced cancers. Study-wide context: Past anti-PD-1, anti-PD-L1 or anti-CTLA-4 therapy was accepted, and 30% to 50% had received some.

The investigators sampled blood at baseline, at cycle 4 day 1, and at cycle 7 day 1. Only in-frame clones appear in the TCRdb table, and some are missing; sequencing was by immunoSEQ multiplex PCR. The sample gives approximately 88,000 clones, roughly 84% of which show up once; under 0.9% is in the top ten. Germline V CDR1 and CDR2: SGHRS, YFSETQ. V dropped 6 bases and J dropped 3 bases, with 16 bases sitting between them. CDR3 length: 14 amino acids. Material: CD4+ or CD8+ T cells sorted from blood, obtained in a trial of the OX40 agonist ivuxolimab. J is TRBJ2-7 and V is TRBV5-1; D perhaps matches TRBD1 (6 bases). This sequence originates from an adult with an advanced solid tumor such as melanoma, head and neck, liver or kidney cancer. This CDR3 reads CASKPGTTDYEQYF. In DNA form, the CDR3 reads TGCGCCAGCAAACCCGGGACAACCGACTACGAGCAGTACTTC.